The clone carrying this T cell receptor (beta chain) turned up a few times. Its antigen remains unknown. The CDR3 runs to 14 residues. CDR1 is SQVTM, CDR2 ANQGSEA, per germline. With 2 bases clipped from V and 4 bases from J, the junction kept 3 bases outside the gene matches. The sample belongs to a study of OX40 agonist ivuxolimab in advanced cancers. Study-level information: Hepatocellular carcinoma, melanoma, renal cell or head and neck cancer occurred in dose-escalation patients.

Study outcomes and limitations: People who partly responded at 0.1-3.0 mg/kg had some of the least clonal expansion seen. Antigen specificity of clonally expanded peripheral T cells was not established.

The method was immunoSEQ multiplex PCR; TCRdb's version includes in-frame clones alone and lacks a portion of them. The profile shows 75,000 or so clones, approximately 84% of them singletons. This material consisted of CD4+ or CD8+ T cells sorted from blood, taken in a trial of the OX40 agonist ivuxolimab. The origin of this receptor is an adult with an advanced solid tumor such as melanoma, head and neck, liver or kidney cancer. The chain has TRBV29-1 and TRBJ2-3; 10 bases fit TRBD1. The CDR3 is CSVERTGGADTQYF. The CDR3, as DNA: TGCAGCGTTGAACGGACAGGGGGGGCAGATACGCAGTATTTT.